This TCR beta chain derives from a study of blood T cell repertoires in COVID-19. Seattle's enrolled individuals joined amid active infection and were then monitored longitudinally. Source study methods: Amplification with reference gene primers provided the estimates of nucleated cell counts. Here immunoSEQ multiplex PCR was the method, and the copy in TCRdb shows in-frame clones only, minus some. V and J calls and clone size are given by that table; D and trimming were obtained from the DNA. Of about 480,000 clones in the sample, about 88% were seen once. The CDR3 consists of 15 residues. Trimming removed 4 bases from V and 2 bases from J, with 14 bases in between. Germline V gives CDR1 SGHKS, CDR2 YYEKEE (reference sequence).

V and J are TRBV5-5 and TRBJ2-3, with D perhaps TRBD2 (5 bases). The sequencing input was peripheral blood. This sequence originates from a man between 18 and 29 years old with COVID-19, enrolled during active disease. Written as DNA, the CDR3 is TGTGCCAGCAGCCTACCCTCGGGGTCCACAGATACGCAGTATTTT. Its translation: CASSLPSGSTDTQYF.